Included here is one T cell receptor (beta chain) sequence, with context. Its target is not known. This record comes from a study of cytomegalovirus exposure and HLA in healthy donors. About the study: Around 77 million unique TCRs from HLA-typed donors made up an early data release. Falling in the Caucasian-associated ancestry cluster were about 83% of a few hundred genotyped donors. Overall study results and limits: The number of N-insertions in an Asian-associated ancestry cluster was reportedly below the 666-donor mean in a later analysis.

The PCR ran on 60 Vbeta and 13 Jbeta primers. The table came from immunoSEQ multiplex PCR; TCRdb's copy has only in-frame clones and leaves some out. Here the sample spans about 190,000 clones, roughly 76% being singletons. Germline-derived CDR1 and CDR2 are MNHNY and SVGAGI (reference sequence). J was trimmed by 4 bases and V by 0 bases; bases with no gene match: 6. The CDR3 length is 16 residues. The chain recombines TRBV6-6 with TRBJ2-7; 10 positions match TRBD1. This TCR came from a man aged 40-50 years in good health and CMV-seropositive. The source material was PBMCs. CDR3 sequence (DNA): TGTGCCAGCAGTTACTCCAGAGGGACAGGGGTTTACGAGCAGTACTTC. This translates into CASSYSRGTGVYEQYF.